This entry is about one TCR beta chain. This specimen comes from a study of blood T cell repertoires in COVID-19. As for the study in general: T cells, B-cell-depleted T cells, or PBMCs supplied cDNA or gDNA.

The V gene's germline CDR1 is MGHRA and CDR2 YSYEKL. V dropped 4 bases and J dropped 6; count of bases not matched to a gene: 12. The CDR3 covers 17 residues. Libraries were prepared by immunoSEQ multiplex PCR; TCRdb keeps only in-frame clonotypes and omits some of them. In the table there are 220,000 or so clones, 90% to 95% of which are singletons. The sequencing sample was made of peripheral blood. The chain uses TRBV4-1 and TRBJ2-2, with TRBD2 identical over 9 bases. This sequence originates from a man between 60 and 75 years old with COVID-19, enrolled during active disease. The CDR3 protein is CASSRGASGKRPGELFF. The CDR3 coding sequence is TGCGCCAGCAGCCGGGGAGCTAGCGGGAAGAGGCCCGGGGAGCTGTTTTTT.